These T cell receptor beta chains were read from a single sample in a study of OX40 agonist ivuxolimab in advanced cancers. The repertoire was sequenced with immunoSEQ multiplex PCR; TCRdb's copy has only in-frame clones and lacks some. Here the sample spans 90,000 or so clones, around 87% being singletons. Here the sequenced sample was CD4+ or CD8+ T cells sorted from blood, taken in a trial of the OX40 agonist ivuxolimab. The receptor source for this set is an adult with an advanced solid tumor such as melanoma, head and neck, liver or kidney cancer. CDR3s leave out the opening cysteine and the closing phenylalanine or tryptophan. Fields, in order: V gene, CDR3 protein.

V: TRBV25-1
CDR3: ASSEFMGPAEAF

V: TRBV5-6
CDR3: ASSAGPNYGYT

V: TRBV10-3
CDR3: AMGTGNYNEQF

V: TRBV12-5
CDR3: ASGTRTLQDKVGP

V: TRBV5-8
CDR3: ASSFRGLNTEAF

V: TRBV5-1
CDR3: ATSDNDQETQY

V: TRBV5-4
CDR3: ASSFGGLTEAF

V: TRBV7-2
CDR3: ASSLTNRGHGYT

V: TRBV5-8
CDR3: ASRRTGVETQY

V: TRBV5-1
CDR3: ASSPIPGTGAETQY

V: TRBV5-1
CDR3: ASSRTGTSRYEQY

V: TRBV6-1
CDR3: ASSQTLNEKLF

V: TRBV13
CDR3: ASTLPGSWAPGANVLT

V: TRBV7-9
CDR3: ASSLGGRGRQTNQPQH

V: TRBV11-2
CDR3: ASSLVRGGGDTGELF

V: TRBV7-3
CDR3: ASSSYGGVEQF

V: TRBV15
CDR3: ATSRDAVDRVIPGSCF

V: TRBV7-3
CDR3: ASSLSGNTIY

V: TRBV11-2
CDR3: ASSLTGSSTDTQY

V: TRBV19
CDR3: ASRAKDRPDGPQH

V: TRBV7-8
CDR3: ASSFWTSGSTDTQY

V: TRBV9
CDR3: ASSVAQGIGNEQF

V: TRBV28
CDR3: ASTPWDNQPQH

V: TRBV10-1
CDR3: ASSETRREQF

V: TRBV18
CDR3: ASSPVETLNTEAF

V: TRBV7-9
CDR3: ASRQTSGALNEQF